This T cell receptor (beta chain) emerged from a study of cytomegalovirus exposure and HLA in healthy donors. At the level of the study: Within an early data release were 65 million to 90 million unique TCRs drawn from HLA-typed donors.

Both 60 Vbeta primers and 13 Jbeta primers went into the PCR. This table comes from immunoSEQ multiplex PCR, and its TCRdb copy is limited to in-frame clones, with some not included. The sample contains around 170,000 clones, 65% to 85% of which appear only once. Sequencing used PBMCs. The clonotype originates from a man in his fifties in good health and CMV-seronegative.

In DNA form, the CDR3 reads TGCGCCAGCAGCCAAGTTCCGACGGGTGTGGCCAACGTCCTGACTTTC. It is translated as CASSQVPTGVANVLTF. V is TRBV4-1 and J is TRBJ2-6; D unclear. V was pared by 1 base and J by 6 bases, with 13 bases between. The CDR3 has 16 residues. In germline, CDR1 is MGHRA, CDR2 YSYEKL.